This T cell receptor beta chain comes out of a study of blood T cell repertoires in COVID-19. Overall study: Spain, Italy and the United States supplied samples that represented acute and convalescent COVID-19.

The J segment lost 3 bases and the V segment lost 2 bases, leaving 4 bases of the junction unmatched. CDR3 length: 17 amino acids. CDR1 is SGHDT and CDR2 is YYEEEE in the germline V gene. In the authors' workflow: Cell counts per sample came from amplifying reference gene primers. This table comes from immunoSEQ multiplex PCR, and its TCRdb copy is limited to in-frame clones, with some not included. V, J and clone size are those of that table, while D and trimming were read from the DNA. The data hold 250,000 or so clones, with approximately 78% observed a single time. Sequencing input: peripheral blood. This TCR was recovered from a woman under 30 with acute or convalescent COVID-19. This rearrangement joins TRBV5-6 to TRBJ2-2; 13 bases align to TRBD2. CDR3 loop: CASSLAGLAGDTGELFF. DNA of the CDR3: TGTGCCAGCAGCTTAGCCGGACTAGCGGGAGACACCGGGGAGCTGTTTTTT.